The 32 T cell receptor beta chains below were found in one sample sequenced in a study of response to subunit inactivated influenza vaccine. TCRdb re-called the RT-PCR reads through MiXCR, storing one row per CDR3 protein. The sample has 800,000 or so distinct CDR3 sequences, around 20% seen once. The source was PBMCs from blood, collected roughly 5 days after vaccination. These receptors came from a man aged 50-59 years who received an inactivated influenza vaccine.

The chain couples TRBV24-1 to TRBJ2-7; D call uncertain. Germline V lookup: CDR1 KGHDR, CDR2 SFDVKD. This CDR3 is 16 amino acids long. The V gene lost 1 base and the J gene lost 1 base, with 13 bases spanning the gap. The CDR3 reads CATSDFRQLGSYEQYF. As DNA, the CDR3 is TGTGCCACCAGTGATTTCAGGCAGCTGGGATCCTACGAGCAGTACTTC.

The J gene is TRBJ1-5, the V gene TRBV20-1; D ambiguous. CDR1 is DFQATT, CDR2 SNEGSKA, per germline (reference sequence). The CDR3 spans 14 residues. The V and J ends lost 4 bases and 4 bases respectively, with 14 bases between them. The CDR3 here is CSAKKGNPNQPQHF. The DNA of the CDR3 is TGCAGTGCTAAAAAAGGGAATCCAAATCAGCCCCAGCATTTT.

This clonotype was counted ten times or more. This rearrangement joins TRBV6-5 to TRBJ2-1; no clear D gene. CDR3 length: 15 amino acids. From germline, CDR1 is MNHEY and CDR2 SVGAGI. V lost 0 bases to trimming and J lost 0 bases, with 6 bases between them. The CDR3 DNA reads TGTGCCAGCAGTTACTCGCAGAGCTCCTACAATGAGCAGTTCTTC. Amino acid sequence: CASSYSQSSYNEQFF.

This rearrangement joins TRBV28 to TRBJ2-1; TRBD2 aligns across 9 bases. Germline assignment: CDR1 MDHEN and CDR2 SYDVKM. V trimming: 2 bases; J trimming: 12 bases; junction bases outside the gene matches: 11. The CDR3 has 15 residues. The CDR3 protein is CASSLGGRAFTTQFF. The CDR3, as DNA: TGTGCCAGCAGTTTAGGCGGGAGGGCCTTTACAACGCAGTTCTTC.

The CDR3 bases are TGCAGCGCATCCGACAGGGGGTACTCCTACGAGCAGTACTTC. Its translation is CSASDRGYSYEQYF. The chain has TRBV20-1 and TRBJ2-7; 9 nucleotides agree with TRBD1. From germline, CDR1 is DFQATT and CDR2 SNEGSKA (reference sequence). The CDR3 spans 14 residues.

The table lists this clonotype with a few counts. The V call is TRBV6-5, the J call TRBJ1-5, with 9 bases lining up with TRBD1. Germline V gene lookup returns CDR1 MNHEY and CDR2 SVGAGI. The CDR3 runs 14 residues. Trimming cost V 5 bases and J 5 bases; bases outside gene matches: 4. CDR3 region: CASSLRTGDQPQHF. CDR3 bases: TGTGCCAGCAGTCTACGGACAGGGGATCAGCCCCAGCATTTT.

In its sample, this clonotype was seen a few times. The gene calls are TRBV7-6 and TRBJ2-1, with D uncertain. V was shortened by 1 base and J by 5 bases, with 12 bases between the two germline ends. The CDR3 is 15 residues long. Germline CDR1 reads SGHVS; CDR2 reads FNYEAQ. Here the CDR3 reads CASSLGPQEHNEQFF. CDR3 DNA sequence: TGTGCCAGCAGCTTAGGCCCTCAAGAACACAATGAGCAGTTCTTC.

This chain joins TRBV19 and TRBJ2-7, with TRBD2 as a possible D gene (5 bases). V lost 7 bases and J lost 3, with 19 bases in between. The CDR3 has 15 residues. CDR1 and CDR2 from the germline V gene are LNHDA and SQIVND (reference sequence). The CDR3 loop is CASTPSGNGYYEQYF. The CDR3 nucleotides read TGTGCCAGTACCCCCAGCGGAAACGGGTACTACGAGCAGTACTTC.

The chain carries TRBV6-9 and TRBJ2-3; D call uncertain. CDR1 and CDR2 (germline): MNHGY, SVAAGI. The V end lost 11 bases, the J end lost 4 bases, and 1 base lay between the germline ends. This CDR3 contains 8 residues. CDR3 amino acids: CAPDTQYF. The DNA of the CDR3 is TGTGCCCCAGATACGCAGTATTTT.

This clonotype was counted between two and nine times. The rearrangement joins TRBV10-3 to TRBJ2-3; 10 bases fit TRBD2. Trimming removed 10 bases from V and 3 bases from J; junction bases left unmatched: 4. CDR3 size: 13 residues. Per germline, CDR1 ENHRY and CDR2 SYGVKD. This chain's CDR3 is CATFSGGTDTQYF. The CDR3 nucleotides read TGTGCCACCTTTAGCGGGGGGACAGATACGCAGTATTTT.

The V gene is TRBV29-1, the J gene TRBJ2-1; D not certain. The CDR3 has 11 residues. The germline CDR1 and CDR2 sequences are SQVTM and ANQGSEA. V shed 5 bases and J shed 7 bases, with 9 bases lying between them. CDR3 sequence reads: CSVLSLNEQFF. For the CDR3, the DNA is TGCAGCGTTTTAAGTTTGAATGAGCAGTTCTTC.

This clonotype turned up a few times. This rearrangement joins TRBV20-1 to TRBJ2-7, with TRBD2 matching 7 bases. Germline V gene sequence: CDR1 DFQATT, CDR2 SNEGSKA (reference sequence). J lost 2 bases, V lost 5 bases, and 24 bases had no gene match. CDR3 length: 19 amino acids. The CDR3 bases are TGCAGTGCTTTGATCGGGGTTCGTGTCCCACAGCGGGATGCCTACGAGCAGTACTTC. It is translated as CSALIGVRVPQRDAYEQYF.

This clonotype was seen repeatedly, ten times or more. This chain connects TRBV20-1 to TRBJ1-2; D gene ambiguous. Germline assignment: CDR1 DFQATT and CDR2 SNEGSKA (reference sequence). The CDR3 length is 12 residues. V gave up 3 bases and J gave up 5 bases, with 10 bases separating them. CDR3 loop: CSASLPGYGYTF. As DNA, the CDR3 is TGCAGTGCTAGCCTGCCCGGGTATGGCTACACCTTC.

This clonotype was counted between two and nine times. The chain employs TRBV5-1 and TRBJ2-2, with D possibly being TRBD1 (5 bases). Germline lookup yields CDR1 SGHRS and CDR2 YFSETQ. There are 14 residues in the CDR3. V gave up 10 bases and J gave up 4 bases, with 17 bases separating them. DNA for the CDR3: TGCGCCGGAGCAACAGGAGAAGGCACCGGGGAGCTGTTTTTT. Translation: CAGATGEGTGELFF. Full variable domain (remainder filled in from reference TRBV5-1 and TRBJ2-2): KAGVTQTPRYLIKTRGQQVTLSCSPISGHRSVSWYQQTPGQGLQFLFEYFSETQRNKGNFPGRFSGRQFSNSRSEMNVSTLELGDSALYLCAGATGEGTGELFFGEGSRLTVL.

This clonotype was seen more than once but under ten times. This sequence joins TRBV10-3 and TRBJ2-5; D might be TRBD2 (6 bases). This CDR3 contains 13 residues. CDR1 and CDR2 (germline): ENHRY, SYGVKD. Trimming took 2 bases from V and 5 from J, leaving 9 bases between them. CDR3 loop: CAISEGGAETQYF. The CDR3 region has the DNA TGTGCCATCAGTGAGGGAGGGGCGGAGACCCAGTACTTC.

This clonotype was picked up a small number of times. CDR3 protein: CSVPSTGNTGELFF. CDR3 in DNA: TGCAGCGTTCCGTCGACAGGGAACACCGGGGAGCTGTTTTTT. The V call is TRBV29-1, the J call TRBJ2-2; TRBD1 might be the D (6 bases). In germline, CDR1 is SQVTM, CDR2 ANQGSEA. CDR3 size: 14 residues. Trimming left V 5 bases short and J 1 base short, with 11 bases between.

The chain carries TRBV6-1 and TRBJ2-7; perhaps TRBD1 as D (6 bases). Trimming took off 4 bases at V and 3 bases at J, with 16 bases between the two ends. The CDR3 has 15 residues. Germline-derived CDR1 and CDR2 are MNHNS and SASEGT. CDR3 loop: CASSASDQGFYEQYF. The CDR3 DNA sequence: TGTGCCAGCAGTGCTTCGGACCAGGGGTTCTACGAGCAGTACTTC.

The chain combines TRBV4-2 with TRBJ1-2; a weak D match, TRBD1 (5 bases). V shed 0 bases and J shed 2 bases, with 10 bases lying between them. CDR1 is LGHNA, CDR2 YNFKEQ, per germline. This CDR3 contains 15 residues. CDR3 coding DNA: TGTGCCAGCAGCCAAGACCGGGGGGGGAACTATGGCTACACCTTC. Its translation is CASSQDRGGNYGYTF.

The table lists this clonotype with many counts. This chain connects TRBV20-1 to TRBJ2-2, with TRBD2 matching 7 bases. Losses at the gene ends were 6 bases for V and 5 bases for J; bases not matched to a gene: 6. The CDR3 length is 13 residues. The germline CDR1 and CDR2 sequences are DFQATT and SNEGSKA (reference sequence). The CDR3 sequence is CSAAGETTGELFF. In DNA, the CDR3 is TGCAGTGCGGCGGGGGAGACGACCGGGGAGCTGTTTTTT.

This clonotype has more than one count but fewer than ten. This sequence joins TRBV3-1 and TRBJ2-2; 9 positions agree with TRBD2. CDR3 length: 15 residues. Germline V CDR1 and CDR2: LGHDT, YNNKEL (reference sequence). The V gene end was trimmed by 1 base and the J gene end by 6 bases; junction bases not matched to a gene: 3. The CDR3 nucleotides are TGTGCCAGCAGCCAAGGGCTAGCGGGACCCGGGGAGCTGTTTTTT. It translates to CASSQGLAGPGELFF. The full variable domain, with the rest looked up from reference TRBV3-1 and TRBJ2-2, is DTAVSQTPKYLVTQMGNDKSIKCEQNLGHDTMYWYKQDSKKFLKIMFSYNNKELIINETVPNRFSPKSPDKAHLNLHINSLELGDSAVYFCASSQGLAGPGELFFGEGSRLTVL.

The CDR3 region is CASSDPPETQYF. The DNA for the CDR3 is TGTGCCAGCAGTGACCCTCCCGAAACCCAGTACTTC. The chain couples TRBV25-1 to TRBJ2-5; D ambiguous. From germline, CDR1 is MGHDK and CDR2 SYGVNS. V was cut by 3 bases and J by 8 bases, with 10 bases left in between. CDR3 length: 12 residues. Variable domain in full (rest from reference TRBV25-1 and TRBJ2-5): EADIYQTPRYLVIGTGKKITLECSQTMGHDKMYWYQQDPGMELHLIHYSYGVNSTEKGDLSSESTVSRIRTEHFPLTLESARPSHTSQYLCASSDPPETQYFGPGTRLLVL.

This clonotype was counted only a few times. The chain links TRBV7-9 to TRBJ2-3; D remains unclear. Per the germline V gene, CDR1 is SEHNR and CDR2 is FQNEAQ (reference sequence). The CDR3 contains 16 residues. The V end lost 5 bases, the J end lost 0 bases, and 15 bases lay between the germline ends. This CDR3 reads CASSPLYVDSTDTQYF. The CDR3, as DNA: TGTGCCAGCAGCCCCCTGTATGTGGATAGCACAGATACGCAGTATTTT.

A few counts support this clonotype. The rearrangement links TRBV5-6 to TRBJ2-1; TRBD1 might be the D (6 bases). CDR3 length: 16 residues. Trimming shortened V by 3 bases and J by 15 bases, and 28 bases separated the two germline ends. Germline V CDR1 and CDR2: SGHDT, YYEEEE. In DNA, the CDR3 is TGTGCCAGCAGCTCGCCCCGGTGGACAGTTTCAAAAAGGGCGTTCTTC. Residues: CASSSPRWTVSKRAFF. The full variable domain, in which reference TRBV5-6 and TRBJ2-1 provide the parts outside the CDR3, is DAGVTQSPTHLIKTRGQQVTLRCSPKSGHDTVSWYQQALGQGPQFIFQYYEEEERQRGNFPDRFSGHQFPNYSSELNVNALLLGDSALYLCASSSPRWTVSKRAFFGPGTRLTVL.

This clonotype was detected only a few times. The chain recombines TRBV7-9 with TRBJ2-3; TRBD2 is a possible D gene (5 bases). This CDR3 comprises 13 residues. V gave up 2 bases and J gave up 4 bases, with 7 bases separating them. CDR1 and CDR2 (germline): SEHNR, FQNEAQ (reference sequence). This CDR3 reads CASSLMGADTQYF. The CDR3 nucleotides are TGTGCCAGCAGCTTAATGGGAGCAGATACGCAGTATTTT.

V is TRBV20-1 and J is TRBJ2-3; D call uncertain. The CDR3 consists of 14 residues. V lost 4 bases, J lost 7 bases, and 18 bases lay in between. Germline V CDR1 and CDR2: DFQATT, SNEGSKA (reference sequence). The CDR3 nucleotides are TGCAGTGCTAAAGCTCCGGATTCCCCGAATACGCAGTATTTT. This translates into CSAKAPDSPNTQYF.

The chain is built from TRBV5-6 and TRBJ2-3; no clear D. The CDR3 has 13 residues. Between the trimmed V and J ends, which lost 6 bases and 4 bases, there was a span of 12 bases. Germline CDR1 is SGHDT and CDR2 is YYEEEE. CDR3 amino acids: CASIRTSSDTQYF. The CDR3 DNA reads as TGTGCCAGCATCCGGACCTCTTCAGATACGCAGTATTTT.

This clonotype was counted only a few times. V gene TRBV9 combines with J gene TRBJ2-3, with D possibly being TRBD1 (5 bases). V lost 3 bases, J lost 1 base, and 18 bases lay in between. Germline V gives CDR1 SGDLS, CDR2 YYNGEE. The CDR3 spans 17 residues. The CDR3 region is CASSAKGWGGGTDTQYF. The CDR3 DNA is TGTGCCAGCAGCGCAAAGGGGTGGGGCGGCGGCACAGATACGCAGTATTTT. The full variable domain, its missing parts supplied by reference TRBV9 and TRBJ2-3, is DSGVTQTPKHLITATGQRVTLRCSPRSGDLSVYWYQQSLDQGLQFLIQYYNGEERAKGNILERFSAQQFPDLHSELNLSSLELGDSALYFCASSAKGWGGGTDTQYFGPGTRLTVL.

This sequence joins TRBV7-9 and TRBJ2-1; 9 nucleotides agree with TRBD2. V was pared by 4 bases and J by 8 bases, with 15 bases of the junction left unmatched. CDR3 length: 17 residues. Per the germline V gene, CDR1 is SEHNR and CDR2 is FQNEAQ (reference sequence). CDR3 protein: CASSSPFPLAGVDEQFF. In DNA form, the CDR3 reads TGTGCCAGCAGCTCCCCCTTCCCCTTAGCGGGAGTGGATGAGCAGTTCTTC.

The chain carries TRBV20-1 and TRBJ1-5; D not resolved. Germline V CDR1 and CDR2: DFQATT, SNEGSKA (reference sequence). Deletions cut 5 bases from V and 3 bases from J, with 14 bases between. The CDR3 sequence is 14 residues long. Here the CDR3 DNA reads TGCAGTGCTGTTAAGGACGAGCTCAATCAGCCCCAGCATTTT. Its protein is CSAVKDELNQPQHF.

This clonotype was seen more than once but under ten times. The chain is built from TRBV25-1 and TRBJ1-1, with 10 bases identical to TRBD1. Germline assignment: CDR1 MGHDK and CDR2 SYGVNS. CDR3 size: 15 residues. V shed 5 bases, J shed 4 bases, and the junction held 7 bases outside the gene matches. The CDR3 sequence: CASSFWTGGSTEAFF. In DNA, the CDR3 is TGTGCCAGCAGTTTCTGGACAGGGGGAAGCACTGAAGCTTTCTTT.

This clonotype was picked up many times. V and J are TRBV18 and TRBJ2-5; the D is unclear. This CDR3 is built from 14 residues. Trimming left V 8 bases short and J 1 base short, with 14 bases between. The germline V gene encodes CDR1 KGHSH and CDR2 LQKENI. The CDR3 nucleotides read TGTGCCAGCAGCCCCCCAGGATCCCAAGAGACCCAGTACTTC. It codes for CASSPPGSQETQYF.

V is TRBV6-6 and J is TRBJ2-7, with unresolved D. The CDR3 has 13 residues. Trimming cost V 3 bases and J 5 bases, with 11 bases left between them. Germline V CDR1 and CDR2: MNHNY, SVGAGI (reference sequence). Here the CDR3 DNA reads TGTGCCAGCAGTTATTACTTTGGAAACGAGCAGTACTTC. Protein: CASSYYFGNEQYF.